The 9 T cell receptor beta chains below all came from one sample that was sequenced in a study of cytomegalovirus exposure and HLA in healthy donors. Amplification used 60 Vbeta primers and 13 Jbeta primers. Clones were read by immunoSEQ multiplex PCR, and TCRdb kept only the in-frame ones, dropping some. This table holds about 240,000 clones, about 80% found once. Sequenced sample: PBMCs. The source is a woman aged 40 to 49 in good health and CMV-seropositive.

The chain carries TRBV5-6 and TRBJ1-2; weak D call: TRBD1 (6 bases). This CDR3 spans 15 amino acids. From germline, CDR1 is SGHDT and CDR2 YYEEEE. Trimming removed 2 bases from V and 4 bases from J, with 15 bases in between. Written as DNA, the CDR3 is TGTGCCAGCAGCTTACAGGGTTCATCGGGCTATGGCTACACCTTC. The encoded protein is CASSLQGSSGYGYTF.

The J gene is TRBJ2-1, the V gene TRBV14; possible D gene TRBD2, 6 bases. CDR3 length: 16 residues. The V end lost 0 bases, the J end lost 15 bases, and 24 bases lay between the germline ends. The V gene's germline CDR1 is SGHDN and CDR2 FVKESK. The chain's CDR3 is CASSQDLWRGGNIRFF. For the CDR3, the DNA is TGTGCCAGCAGCCAAGACCTTTGGAGAGGCGGGAATATTCGGTTCTTC.

This clone came up a few times. DNA of the CDR3: TGTGCCAGCAGCTTAGGACAGGGGATCTACGAGCAGTACTTC. Its protein is CASSLGQGIYEQYF. The chain combines TRBV7-2 with TRBJ2-7; 8 bases are a match to TRBD1. The CDR3 loop spans 14 amino acids. The V segment lost 1 base and the J segment 3 bases; nucleotides outside the gene matches: 2. Germline-derived CDR1 and CDR2 are SGHTA and FQGNSA.

The rearrangement joins TRBV5-1 to TRBJ2-3, with TRBD1 matching over 7 bases. Trimming removed 6 bases from V and 1 base from J; junction bases left unmatched: 5. In germline, CDR1 is SGHRS, CDR2 YFSETQ. The CDR3 length is 14 residues. CDR3 protein: CASTEGAGTDTQYF. The CDR3 bases are TGCGCCAGCACCGAGGGGGCCGGCACAGATACGCAGTATTTT.

The V gene is TRBV19, the J gene TRBJ2-7; the D gene is possibly TRBD2 (6 bases). V was cut by 2 bases and J by 3 bases, with 11 bases left in between. This CDR3 is built from 14 residues. CDR1 is LNHDA and CDR2 is SQIVND in the germline V gene (reference sequence). The CDR3, as DNA: TGTGCCAGTAGTATAAGTGGGAGGCTCTACGAGCAGTACTTC. It translates to CASSISGRLYEQYF.

The chain employs TRBV5-5 and TRBJ2-7; possible D gene TRBD1, 6 bases. Germline values: CDR1 SGHKS, CDR2 YYEKEE (reference sequence). V was trimmed by 4 bases and J by 6 bases, leaving 17 bases between them. The CDR3 has 14 amino acids. The CDR3 DNA reads TGTGCCAGCAGCACCCGGGACACTATGGGCGAGCAGTACTTC. Translated, it gives CASSTRDTMGEQYF. Full variable domain (remainder filled in from reference TRBV5-5 and TRBJ2-7): DAGVTQSPTHLIKTRGQQVTLRCSPISGHKSVSWYQQVLGQGPQFIFQYYEKEERGRGNFPDRFSARQFPNYSSELNVNALLLGDSALYLCASSTRDTMGEQYFGPGTRLTVT.

This clone was seen just once. V and J are TRBV9 and TRBJ2-1; 8 bases match TRBD1. This CDR3 is built from 16 residues. The J segment lost 7 bases and the V segment lost 3 bases, leaving 12 bases of the junction unmatched. The germline gives CDR1 SGDLS, CDR2 YYNGEE. CDR3 in DNA: TGTGCCAGCAGCGCCCGACAGGGGCTTACAAGGAATGAGCAGTTCTTC. This gives the protein CASSARQGLTRNEQFF.

V and J are TRBV29-1 and TRBJ2-3; 8 bases match TRBD1. Trimming cost V 7 bases and J 5 bases; bases outside gene matches: 8. CDR3 length: 13 residues. The germline gives CDR1 SQVTM, CDR2 ANQGSEA. This CDR3 reads CSADRVVGDTQYF. The CDR3 nucleotides are TGCAGCGCGGACAGGGTAGTTGGAGATACGCAGTATTTT.

The V call is TRBV7-6, the J call TRBJ1-6; 7 positions agree with TRBD1. In germline, CDR1 is SGHVS, CDR2 FNYEAQ. V shed 5 bases and J 0 bases; nucleotides not matched to a gene: 7. There are 17 residues in the CDR3. The CDR3 reads CASSLYRGDSYNSPLHF. The CDR3 region has the DNA TGTGCCAGCAGCCTATACAGGGGTGACTCCTATAATTCACCCCTCCACTTT.